A selection of T cell receptor beta chains follows, all from one sample in a study of identical twins. Each CDR3 protein gets one entry after TCRdb re-called the 5' RACE reads with MiXCR. In the table there are some 1,700,000 distinct CDR3 sequences, under 35% of which are singletons. The material sequenced was cord blood. These receptors were taken from a newborn girl in good health. The CDR3 runs from the conserved cysteine through the conserved F or W. The order of the fields is clone size, V gene, J gene, D gene, CDR3 DNA, CDR3 protein. A D gene is named only where the DNA matches it firmly. Only some rows state a clone size, as once, few, many or a class for expanded clones.

>-|TRBV20-1|TRBJ2-7|TRBD2
TGCAGTGCTAGGGAGGGACTAGCGGGCTCCTACGAGCAGTACTTC
CSAREGLAGSYEQYF
>-|TRBV28|TRBJ1-4|-
TGTGCCAGCACCACCTGGGGCAACCCTAATGAAAAACTGTTTTTT
CASTTWGNPNEKLFF
>-|TRBV20-1|TRBJ2-7|-
TGCAGTGCTAGAAGCAGGGGCAGAAACTACAAGCAGTACTTC
CSARSRGRNYKQYF
>once|TRBV19|TRBJ2-5|TRBD2
TGTGCCAGTAGTACGGGACTAGCGGCCCCCCAAGAGACCCAGTACTTC
CASSTGLAAPQETQYF
>-|TRBV12-3/TRBV12-4|TRBJ2-7|TRBD2
TGTGCCAGCAGTTTGATAGCGGGACTCAACAATGAGCAGTACTTC
CASSLIAGLNNEQYF
>-|TRBV5-1|TRBJ2-3|-
TGCGCCAGCAGCCTTGACAGGCCGGGAGTCACAGATACGCAGTATTTT
CASSLDRPGVTDTQYF
>many|TRBV6-2/TRBV6-3|TRBJ2-7|-
TGTGCCAGCAGACAGCGACAGACCTCCTACGAGCAGTACTTC
CASRQRQTSYEQYF
>few|TRBV11-2|TRBJ2-2|-
TGTGCCAGCAGCTTAGTGGCATACACCGGGGAGCTGTTTTTT
CASSLVAYTGELFF
>few|TRBV7-2|TRBJ1-1|-
TGTGCCAGCAGCTTAGGAATGACTTTCGGGACTGAAGCTTTCTTT
CASSLGMTFGTEAFF
>few|TRBV5-6|TRBJ2-3|-
TGTGCCAGCAGCTTCAGTATCCAGGGCACAGATACGCAGTATTTT
CASSFSIQGTDTQYF
>few|TRBV21-1|TRBJ2-5|-
TGTGCCAGCAGCAAGGAGCGGGGTGAAGAGACCCAGTACTTC
CASSKERGEETQYF
>-|TRBV4-2|TRBJ2-1|TRBD2
TGTGCCAGCGGACCGGGACTAGACCGGAGTGAGCAGTTCTTC
CASGPGLDRSEQFF
>many|TRBV28|TRBJ2-3|-
TGTGCCAGCAGTTTCGGGCTCGACACAGATACGCAGTATTTT
CASSFGLDTDTQYF
>-|TRBV20-1|TRBJ1-1|-
TGCAGTGCCAGGGTTACTGAAGCTTTCTTT
CSARVTEAFF
>-|TRBV20-1|TRBJ2-3|-
TGCAGTGCTAGTCTCGTTAGGAGGGGAGCAGATACGCAGTATTTT
CSASLVRRGADTQYF
>few|TRBV27|TRBJ2-1|-
TGTGCCAGCAGTTTATATATCCCCCGGACAAGTTCCTACAATGAGCAGTTCTTC
CASSLYIPRTSSYNEQFF
>-|TRBV28|TRBJ2-7|TRBD1
TGTGCCAGCAGACCGGCCGGGACAGGGGACTACGAGCAGTACTTC
CASRPAGTGDYEQYF
>few|TRBV18|TRBJ2-3|-
TGTGCCAGCTCACCGGATTGGCCAGATACGCAGTATTTT
CASSPDWPDTQYF
>-|TRBV24-1|TRBJ2-7|-
TGTGCCACCAGTGATGTAGACGAGCAGTACTTC
CATSDVDEQYF
>-|TRBV10-3|TRBJ1-5|-
TGTGCCACCAACAGGGCCGCTAATCAGCCCCAGCATTTT
CATNRAANQPQHF
>-|TRBV7-2|TRBJ2-7|TRBD2
TGTGCCAGCAGCCTCGGGACTAGCCGATCCTACGAGCAGTACTTC
CASSLGTSRSYEQYF
>few|TRBV5-1|TRBJ2-1|-
TGCGCCAGCAGCTTGGCCTGGGGCATCTCCTACAATGAGCAGTTCTTC
CASSLAWGISYNEQFF
>-|TRBV5-1|TRBJ1-2|-
TGCGCCAGCAGCTGCCGGGTCGGTTTCTATGGCTACACCTTC
CASSCRVGFYGYTF
>few|TRBV7-2|TRBJ2-7|TRBD2
TGTGCCAGCAGGACTAGCGGGAGTTCCCACGAGCAGTACTTC
CASRTSGSSHEQYF
>few|TRBV12-3/TRBV12-4|TRBJ1-4|TRBD1
TGTGCCAGCAGTACGACAGGGGGCAAGGAAAAACTGTTTTTT
CASSTTGGKEKLFF
>-|TRBV5-5|TRBJ2-1|-
TGTGCCAGCAGCTTGAAAGCCCATGCCTACAATGAGCAGTTCTTC
CASSLKAHAYNEQFF
>few|TRBV12-3/TRBV12-4|TRBJ1-6|-
TGTGCCGGCAGTTTTCGGGGCCATAATTCACCCCTCCACTTT
CAGSFRGHNSPLHF
>-|TRBV2|TRBJ1-2|-
TGTGCCAGCAGGAGTCAGGGTCGTGGCTACACCTTC
CASRSQGRGYTF
>-|TRBV4-1|TRBJ1-4|-
TGCGCCAGCAGCCATCTGGCAGCAACTAATGAAAAACTGTTTTTT
CASSHLAATNEKLFF
>-|TRBV19|TRBJ1-1|-
TGTGCCAGTAGTACAGGGGCACGTACTGAAGCTTTCTTT
CASSTGARTEAFF
>many|TRBV6-5|TRBJ2-7|-
TGTGCCAGCAGTTACTCTGGCGCCTTCAGCTCCTACGAGCAGTACTTC
CASSYSGAFSSYEQYF
>few|TRBV18|TRBJ2-3|TRBD2
TGTGCCAGCTCGTCGACTAGCGGGACCACCACAGATACGCAGTATTTT
CASSSTSGTTTDTQYF